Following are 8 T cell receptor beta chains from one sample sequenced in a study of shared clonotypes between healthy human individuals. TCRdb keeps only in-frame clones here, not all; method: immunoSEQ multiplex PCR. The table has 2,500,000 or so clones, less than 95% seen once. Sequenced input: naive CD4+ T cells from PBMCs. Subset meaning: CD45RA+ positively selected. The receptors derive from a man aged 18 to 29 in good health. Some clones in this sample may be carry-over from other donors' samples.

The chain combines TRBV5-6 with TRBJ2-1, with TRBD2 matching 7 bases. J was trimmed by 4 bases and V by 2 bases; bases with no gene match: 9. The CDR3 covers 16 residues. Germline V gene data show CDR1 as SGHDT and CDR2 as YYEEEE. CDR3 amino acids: CASSFDGRLLYNEQFF. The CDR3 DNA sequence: TGTGCCAGCAGCTTTGACGGGAGGTTGTTGTACAATGAGCAGTTCTTC.

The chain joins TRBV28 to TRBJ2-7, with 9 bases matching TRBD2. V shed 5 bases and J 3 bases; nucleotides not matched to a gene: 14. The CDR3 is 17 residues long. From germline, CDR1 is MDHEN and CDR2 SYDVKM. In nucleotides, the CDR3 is TGTGCCAGCAGTCCGCGGGAGGGGGCGACCATCTACTACGAGCAGTACTTC. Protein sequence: CASSPREGATIYYEQYF.

The DNA for the CDR3 is TGTGCCAGCAGCACCGATAGGTTTAGAAACACCATATATTTT. It translates to CASSTDRFRNTIYF. This chain uses TRBV21-1 with TRBJ1-3. TRBV21-1 is a listed pseudogene. The CDR3 covers 14 residues.

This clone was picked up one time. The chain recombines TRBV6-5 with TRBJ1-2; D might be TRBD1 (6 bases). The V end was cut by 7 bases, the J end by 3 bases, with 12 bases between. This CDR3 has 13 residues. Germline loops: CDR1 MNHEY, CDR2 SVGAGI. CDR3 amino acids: CASTPGAYYGYTF. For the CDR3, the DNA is TGTGCCAGCACTCCAGGGGCTTACTATGGCTACACCTTC.

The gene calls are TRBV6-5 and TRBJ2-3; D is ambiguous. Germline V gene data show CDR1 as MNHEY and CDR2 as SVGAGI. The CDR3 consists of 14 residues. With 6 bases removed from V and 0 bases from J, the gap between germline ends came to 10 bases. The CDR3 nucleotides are TGTGCCAGCAGGATCGGGCCAAGCACAGATACGCAGTATTTT. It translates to CASRIGPSTDTQYF.

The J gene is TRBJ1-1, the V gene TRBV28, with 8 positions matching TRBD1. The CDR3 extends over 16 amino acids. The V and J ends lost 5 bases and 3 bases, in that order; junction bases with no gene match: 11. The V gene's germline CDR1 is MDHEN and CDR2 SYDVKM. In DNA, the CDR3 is TGTGCCAGCAGTCCCCGGACAGGGTGGAGGGACACTGAAGCTTTCTTT. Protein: CASSPRTGWRDTEAFF.

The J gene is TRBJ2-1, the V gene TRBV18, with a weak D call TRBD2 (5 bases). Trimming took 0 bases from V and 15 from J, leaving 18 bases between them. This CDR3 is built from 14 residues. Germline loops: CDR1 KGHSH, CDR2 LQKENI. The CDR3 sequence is CASSPPPAGPTGFF. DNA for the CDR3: TGTGCCAGCTCACCACCGCCTGCGGGTCCTACGGGGTTCTTC.

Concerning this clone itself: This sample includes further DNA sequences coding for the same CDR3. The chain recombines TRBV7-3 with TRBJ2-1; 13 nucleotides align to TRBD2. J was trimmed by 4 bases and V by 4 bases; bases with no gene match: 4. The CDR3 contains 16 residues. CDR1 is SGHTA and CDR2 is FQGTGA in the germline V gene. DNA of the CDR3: TGTGCCAGCAGCTCCGGGACTAGCGGGACTTACAATGAGCAGTTCTTC. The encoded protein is CASSSGTSGTYNEQFF.